Presented here are 32 T cell receptor beta chains from one specimen sequenced in a study of cytomegalovirus exposure and HLA in healthy donors. Repertoires were generated with immunoSEQ multiplex PCR, while TCRdb's copy carries only in-frame clones and drops some. The sample lists about 82,000 clones; 95% were seen once. Sequencing used PBMCs. The receptors come from a woman aged 18-29 years in good health and CMV-seronegative.

The chain carries TRBV6-5 and TRBJ2-1, with D unresolved. V lost 1 base, J lost 8 bases, and 9 bases lay in between. The CDR3 has 13 residues. Germline assignment: CDR1 MNHEY and CDR2 SVGAGI. As DNA, the CDR3 is TGTGCCAGCAGTTACTTCCAGGCTCATGAGCAGTTCTTC. Translated: CASSYFQAHEQFF.

This rearrangement joins TRBV7-9 to TRBJ2-7, with TRBD1 identical over 7 bases. This CDR3 region has 18 residues. In germline, CDR1 is SEHNR, CDR2 FQNEAQ (reference sequence). The V and J ends lost 0 bases and 0 bases, in that order; junction bases with no gene match: 11. The CDR3 DNA sequence: TGTGCCAGCAGCTTAGCGGGCAAGACAGGGATCCACTCCTACGAGCAGTACTTC. Translated, it gives CASSLAGKTGIHSYEQYF.

This clone came up once. The rearrangement joins TRBV28 to TRBJ1-5; a possible D gene is TRBD1 (5 bases). Germline assignment: CDR1 MDHEN and CDR2 SYDVKM. There are 12 residues in the CDR3. Trimming took 11 bases from V and 3 from J, leaving 11 bases between them. The CDR3 protein is CAATGVNQPQHF. CDR3 DNA: TGTGCCGCGACGGGGGTCAATCAGCCCCAGCATTTT.

The chain employs TRBV11-3 and TRBJ2-7; a possible D gene is TRBD2 (6 bases). There are 12 residues in the CDR3. Trimming took 8 bases from V and 7 from J, leaving 15 bases between them. Germline values: CDR1 SGHNT, CDR2 YENEEA. CDR3 amino acids: CASSGEAGEQYF. In DNA form, the CDR3 reads TGTGCCAGCTCTGGGGAGGCGGGGGAGCAGTACTTC.

The chain joins TRBV29-1 to TRBJ1-1; D possibly corresponds to TRBD1 (6 bases). Germline assignment: CDR1 SQVTM and CDR2 ANQGSEA. The CDR3 contains 13 residues. V lost 7 bases and J lost 1, with 13 bases in between. CDR3 in DNA: TGCAGCGGGAATAGGGACACGAACACTGAAGCTTTCTTT. Its protein is CSGNRDTNTEAFF.

The chain uses TRBV21-1 and TRBJ1-4; the table assigns TRBD1, which was not confirmed against the DNA. TRBV21-1 is a pseudogene segment. CDR3 length equals 16 residues. The CDR3, as DNA: TGTGCCAGCAGCAAAGCGGGAGGACAGGGGGCGGGAAAACTGTTTTTT. It codes for CASSKAGGQGAGKLFF.

J is TRBJ1-2 and V is TRBV4-1; D uncertain. The V and J ends lost 2 bases and 8 bases respectively, with 15 bases between them. This CDR3 comprises 14 residues. Per germline, CDR1 MGHRA and CDR2 YSYEKL. DNA for the CDR3: TGCGCCAGCAGCCAAAGAGTACCGGGGAAGGGCTACACCTTC. Translation: CASSQRVPGKGYTF.

V is TRBV9 and J is TRBJ2-5, with 7 bases matching TRBD1. V dropped 4 bases and J dropped 1; count of bases not matched to a gene: 4. The germline CDR1 and CDR2 sequences are SGDLS and YYNGEE. The CDR3 sequence is 14 residues long. The CDR3 spells CASSPGTAQETQYF. Here the CDR3 DNA reads TGTGCCAGCAGCCCGGGGACAGCCCAAGAGACCCAGTACTTC.

This clone was seen just once. The V gene is TRBV4-1, the J gene TRBJ2-7, with TRBD1 matching over 7 bases. J lost 5 bases, V lost 0 bases, and 1 base had no gene match. CDR3 length: 13 residues. The germline V gene encodes CDR1 MGHRA and CDR2 YSYEKL. The CDR3 loop reads CASSQEGTDEQYF. Here the CDR3 DNA reads TGCGCCAGCAGCCAAGAAGGGACAGACGAGCAGTACTTC.

The V gene is TRBV6-4, the J gene TRBJ1-1, with a tentative D call TRBD1 (6 bases). Trimming left V 5 bases short and J 4 bases short, with 14 bases between. This CDR3 comprises 14 residues. In germline, CDR1 is MRHNA, CDR2 SNTAGT. The CDR3 nucleotides read TGTGCCAGCAGTCCACAGGGTGGTACCACTGAAGCTTTCTTT. Encoded protein: CASSPQGGTTEAFF.

This clone has a handful of counts. This chain connects TRBV2 to TRBJ1-1, with a possible D match to TRBD1 (5 bases). CDR1 and CDR2 (germline): SNHLY, FYNNEI. There are 14 residues in the CDR3. V was trimmed by 0 bases and J by 0 bases, leaving 5 bases between them. DNA for the CDR3: TGTGCCAGCAGTGAAGCGGACATGAACACTGAAGCTTTCTTT. Translated: CASSEADMNTEAFF.

V usage is TRBV6-4 and J usage is TRBJ2-3, with a possible D match to TRBD1 (6 bases). Germline V gene lookup returns CDR1 MRHNA and CDR2 SNTAGT. With 2 bases removed from V and 2 bases from J, the gap between germline ends came to 8 bases. The CDR3 covers 14 residues. DNA of the CDR3: TGTGCCAGCAGTGACGGGGGCTCCACAGATACGCAGTATTTT. Amino acids: CASSDGGSTDTQYF.

The chain uses TRBV11-2 and TRBJ2-7, with 7 bases lining up with TRBD2. This CDR3 is built from 15 residues. From germline, CDR1 is SGHAT and CDR2 FQNNGV. V was pared by 5 bases and J by 3 bases, with 10 bases of the junction left unmatched. CDR3 region: CASSSLLARVYEQYF. DNA of the CDR3: TGTGCCAGCAGCAGTCTACTAGCGAGAGTCTACGAGCAGTACTTC.

The chain recombines TRBV7-2 with TRBJ2-7; 7 positions agree with TRBD1. The CDR3 has 14 amino acids. CDR1 is SGHTA, CDR2 FQGNSA, per germline. Trimming took 4 bases from V and 3 from J; bases not matched to a gene: 6. CDR3 sequence reads: CASSYRQGYYEQYF. CDR3 nucleotide sequence: TGTGCCAGCAGCTATAGACAGGGCTACTACGAGCAGTACTTC.

The chain is built from TRBV6-5 and TRBJ2-1, with TRBD2 matching over 7 bases. With V trimmed by 2 bases and J by 7 bases, 8 bases remained unmatched. Germline lookup yields CDR1 MNHEY and CDR2 SVGAGI. The CDR3 length is 15 residues. CDR3 loop: CASSYRVGGVNEQFF. CDR3 sequence (DNA): TGTGCCAGCAGTTACAGGGTGGGGGGGGTTAATGAGCAGTTCTTC.

This chain uses TRBV28 with TRBJ2-7; maybe TRBD1 (5 bases). The CDR3 has 15 amino acids. The germline V gene has CDR1 MDHEN and CDR2 SYDVKM. V lost 6 bases, J lost 0 bases, and 15 bases lay in between. CDR3 sequence (DNA): TGTGCCAGCAGAGTCCTTGGACAAAGCTCCTACGAGCAGTACTTC. It is translated as CASRVLGQSSYEQYF.

V and J are TRBV19 and TRBJ2-7; 11 bases fit TRBD2. CDR1 is LNHDA, CDR2 SQIVND, per germline (reference sequence). Unmatched junction bases numbered 4, after V lost 3 bases and J lost 3 bases. The CDR3 extends over 15 amino acids. CDR3 nucleotide sequence: TGTGCCAGTAGTATCACTAGCGGGGGACACTACGAGCAGTACTTC. Translating gives CASSITSGGHYEQYF.

The rearrangement uses TRBV6-5 and TRBJ2-7; 7 bases match TRBD2. The CDR3 consists of 13 residues. In germline, CDR1 is MNHEY, CDR2 SVGAGI. Trimming removed 4 bases from V and 1 base from J; junction bases left unmatched: 1. DNA of the CDR3: TGTGCCAGCAGTTCGGGGGGTTCCTACGAGCAGTACTTC. Amino acids: CASSSGGSYEQYF.

The rearrangement links TRBV28 to TRBJ1-5, with D perhaps matching TRBD1 (6 bases). This CDR3 is 14 amino acids long. V was pared by 7 bases and J by 7 bases, with 17 bases between. Germline V gene data show CDR1 as MDHEN and CDR2 as SYDVKM. The CDR3 DNA follows: TGTGCCAGCAAGGTCCCCAGGGGCGGGCAGCCCCAGCATTTT. It codes for CASKVPRGGQPQHF.

The chain uses TRBV5-6 and TRBJ1-3; 7 nucleotides match TRBD1. The CDR3 length is 15 residues. Germline CDR1 is SGHDT and CDR2 is YYEEEE. V dropped 6 bases and J dropped 4; count of bases not matched to a gene: 10. The CDR3 reads CASTIRQGVGNTIYF. The CDR3 region has the DNA TGTGCCAGCACCATACGACAGGGAGTCGGAAACACCATATATTTT.

The chain links TRBV6-1 to TRBJ1-1; perhaps TRBD1 as D (6 bases). Germline values: CDR1 MNHNS, CDR2 SASEGT. V lost 0 bases and J lost 7, with 9 bases in between. The CDR3 sequence is 13 residues long. CDR3 in amino acids: CASSEAIQGEAFF. The CDR3 coding sequence is TGTGCCAGCAGTGAAGCGATACAGGGTGAAGCTTTCTTT.

The chain links TRBV25-1 to TRBJ1-4; weak D call: TRBD1 (6 bases). This CDR3 spans 14 amino acids. The germline gives CDR1 MGHDK, CDR2 SYGVNS. Trimming took 4 bases from V and 8 from J, leaving 14 bases between them. CDR3 residues: CASSVPGQTEKLFF. CDR3 bases: TGTGCCAGCAGTGTTCCCGGACAGACCGAAAAACTGTTTTTT.

The genes are TRBV18 and TRBJ2-5, with D maybe TRBD1 (6 bases). Germline CDR1 KGHSH, CDR2 LQKENI. The CDR3 has 14 amino acids. V was shortened by 3 bases and J by 0 bases, with 8 bases between the two germline ends. CDR3 DNA: TGTGCCAGCTCACCTAGGGGGAACCAAGAGACCCAGTACTTC. Protein sequence: CASSPRGNQETQYF. Full variable domain (rest looked up from reference TRBV18 and TRBJ2-5): NAGVMQNPRHLVRRRGQEARLRCSPMKGHSHVYWYRQLPEEGLKFMVYLQKENIIDESGMPKERFSAEFPKEGPSILRIQQVVRGDSAAYFCASSPRGNQETQYFGPGTRLLVL.

This sequence joins TRBV27 and TRBJ2-5, with 8 nucleotides matching TRBD2. Germline V gives CDR1 MNHEY, CDR2 SMNVEV (reference sequence). Trimming removed 4 bases from V and 9 bases from J; junction bases left unmatched: 10. This CDR3 spans 14 amino acids. The chain's CDR3 is CASSWGLDPGAQYF. The CDR3 nucleotides read TGTGCCAGCAGTTGGGGACTAGACCCTGGGGCCCAGTACTTC.

The J gene is TRBJ2-1, the V gene TRBV19; D is perhaps TRBD2 (5 bases). Germline CDR1 reads LNHDA; CDR2 reads SQIVND (reference sequence). Trimming cost V 4 bases and J 2 bases, with 18 bases left between them. This CDR3 spans 17 amino acids. CDR3: CASSRRLLGIAYNEQFF. The CDR3 nucleotides are TGTGCCAGTAGTAGGAGGCTGTTAGGGATAGCCTACAATGAGCAGTTCTTC.

This sequence joins TRBV25-1 and TRBJ2-3, with 8 bases lining up with TRBD1. Looked up from germline, CDR1 is MGHDK and CDR2 is SYGVNS. V lost 3 bases, J lost 5 bases, and 10 bases stayed unmatched. The CDR3 loop spans 16 amino acids. The CDR3, as DNA: TGTGCCAGCAGTGACCAGGACAGGGCCGGGGGAGATACGCAGTATTTT. It encodes CASSDQDRAGGDTQYF.

This sequence joins TRBV19 and TRBJ2-7; D might be TRBD1 (5 bases). CDR3 length: 14 residues. The germline V gene encodes CDR1 LNHDA and CDR2 SQIVND (reference sequence). V lost 6 bases and J 2 bases, leaving 14 bases between the germline ends. CDR3 nucleotide sequence: TGTGCCAGTAGAGAACAGGCAGGGACCTACGAGCAGTACTTC. Protein product: CASREQAGTYEQYF.

The gene calls are TRBV15 and TRBJ2-7, with D possibly TRBD2 on 6 matching bases. The CDR3 contains 16 residues. Germline CDR1 is LNHNV and CDR2 is YYDKDF (reference sequence). Trimming cost V 0 bases and J 0 bases, with 12 bases left between them. The CDR3 DNA follows: TGTGCCACCAGCAGAGATATAGCGGCCACCTCCTACGAGCAGTACTTC. Its protein is CATSRDIAATSYEQYF.

This clone appeared a single time. The chain carries TRBV4-1 and TRBJ2-1; 7 positions match TRBD2. The CDR3 has 16 residues. Per the germline V gene, CDR1 is MGHRA and CDR2 is YSYEKL. Germline trimming cut 4 bases from V and 3 bases from J; bases unmatched to any gene: 9. In nucleotides, the CDR3 is TGCGCCAGCAGCCTATTCGAGGGAGGGGTCTACAATGAGCAGTTCTTC. This gives the protein CASSLFEGGVYNEQFF.

The chain links TRBV5-1 to TRBJ1-1; 8 bases line up with TRBD1. Per the germline V gene, CDR1 is SGHRS and CDR2 is YFSETQ. The CDR3 is 12 amino acids. The V gene end was trimmed by 4 bases and the J gene end by 8 bases; junction bases not matched to a gene: 4. The CDR3 reads CASSATGAEAFF. The CDR3 nucleotides are TGCGCCAGCAGCGCGACAGGGGCGGAAGCTTTCTTT.

V gene TRBV18 combines with J gene TRBJ2-1; 11 bases line up with TRBD2. CDR3 size: 18 residues. Per the germline V gene, CDR1 is KGHSH and CDR2 is LQKENI. The trim removed 6 bases at V and 0 bases at J, leaving 10 bases unmatched. CDR3 nucleotides: TGTGCCAGCTCCCCCCGGGGACTAGCGGTTAGCTCCTACAATGAGCAGTTCTTC. Protein: CASSPRGLAVSSYNEQFF.

The chain couples TRBV7-2 to TRBJ1-1; no clear D. Germline V gene data show CDR1 as SGHTA and CDR2 as FQGNSA. The V end was cut by 5 bases, the J end by 5 bases, with 6 bases between. This CDR3 is built from 11 residues. CDR3 loop: CASSPLTEAFF. DNA of the CDR3: TGTGCCAGCAGCCCTCTTACTGAAGCTTTCTTT. Based on the CDR3 plus reference TRBV7-2 and TRBJ1-1, the full variable domain is GAGVSQSPSNKVTEKGKDVELRCDPISGHTALYWYRQSLGQGLEFLIYFQGNSAPDKSGLPSDRFSAERTGGSVSTLTIQRTQQEDSAVYLCASSPLTEAFFGQGTRLTVV.